One sample yielded the 12 T cell receptor beta chains listed below, sequenced in a study of siplizumab effects on memory and regulatory T cells. TCRdb's table, derived via immunoSEQ multiplex PCR, lists solely in-frame clones and lacks some. The table has over 100,000 clones, around 92% seen once; the top ten hold around 0.75%. Sequencing input: Tregs sorted from blood. These receptors came from a human donor in good health.

This rearrangement joins TRBV10-3 to TRBJ2-2; 8 bases are a match to TRBD1. Germline V gene data show CDR1 as ENHRY and CDR2 as SYGVKD. This CDR3 has 14 amino acids. V lost 5 bases to trimming and J lost 6 bases; unmatched junction nucleotides: 5. For the CDR3, the DNA is TGTGCCATCAGTACCCAGGGGGCAGCCGGGGAGCTGTTTTTT. It yields the protein CAISTQGAAGELFF.

The CDR3 DNA follows: TGTGCCAGCAGCTTGGAGACATCGGATACGCAGTATTTT. Protein sequence: CASSLETSDTQYF. This sequence joins TRBV5-4 and TRBJ2-3; D call uncertain. CDR1 and CDR2 (germline): SGHNT, YYREEE (reference sequence). This CDR3 has 13 residues. Trimming stripped 0 bases from V and 6 bases from J, with 8 bases between.

Details on this clone: The junction departs from the called germline gene at one end, perhaps through a read error. The V and J genes are TRBV30 and TRBJ2-1; D not certain. The CDR3 runs to 11 residues. Per germline, CDR1 GTSNPN and CDR2 SVGIG (reference sequence). The DNA for the CDR3 is TGTGCCTGGAGCGGATGGGATAGGCAAGTCTTC. The encoded protein is CAWSGWDRQVF.

The chain employs TRBV11-2 and TRBJ1-5; 7 bases line up with TRBD1. There are 15 residues in the CDR3. Per germline, CDR1 SGHAT and CDR2 FQNNGV. Trimming cost V 0 bases and J 2 bases; bases outside gene matches: 1. The DNA for the CDR3 is TGTGCCAGCAGCTTAGACAGGGGGGGCAATCAGCCCCAGCATTTT. Translating it yields CASSLDRGGNQPQHF.

The DNA for the CDR3 is TGTGCCAGCAGTGAAATCATAGGGCAAGATCAGCCCCAGCATTTT. Translating gives CASSEIIGQDQPQHF. The chain carries TRBV6-1 and TRBJ1-5; unclear D gene. Trimming took off 2 bases at V and 5 bases at J, with 13 bases between the two ends. Germline CDR1 MNHNS, CDR2 SASEGT. The CDR3 is 15 amino acids.

V is TRBV6-4 and J is TRBJ2-1, with 8 positions matching TRBD2. Germline CDR1 and CDR2: MRHNA and SNTAGT. J gave up 8 bases and V 5 bases, and 5 bases lay outside the gene matches. The length of the CDR3 is 13 residues. CDR3 nucleotides: TGTGCCAGCAGTCCGTACGGGAGGGATGAGCAGTTCTTC. This sequence encodes CASSPYGRDEQFF.

CDR3 region: CASSSDRVHTF. The CDR3 DNA reads as TGTGCCAGCAGCTCGGACAGGGTCCACACCTTC. The chain carries TRBV7-2 and TRBJ1-2; 8 bases map to TRBD1. Germline V CDR1 and CDR2: SGHTA, FQGNSA. The V segment lost 4 bases and the J segment 12 bases; nucleotides outside the gene matches: 4. This CDR3 has 11 residues.

This clone appeared once. The V call is TRBV5-4, the J call TRBJ1-2, with D unresolved. This CDR3 is built from 17 residues. Trimming pared 3 bases from V and 8 bases from J, leaving 26 bases between. Per germline, CDR1 SGHNT and CDR2 YYREEE (reference sequence). The CDR3 loop reads CASSSGLREKSGSGYTF. CDR3 in DNA: TGTGCCAGCAGCTCCGGATTAAGGGAAAAGAGTGGTAGCGGCTACACCTTC.

J is TRBJ2-1 and V is TRBV18; a weak D match, TRBD1 (6 bases). Looked up from germline, CDR1 is KGHSH and CDR2 is LQKENI. V was shortened by 3 bases and J by 3 bases, with 9 bases between the two germline ends. CDR3 length: 14 residues. The CDR3 region is CASSPSRGYNEQFF. The CDR3 region has the DNA TGTGCCAGCTCACCGTCCAGGGGCTACAATGAGCAGTTCTTC. The full variable domain, in which reference TRBV18 and TRBJ2-1 provide the parts outside the CDR3, is NAGVMQNPRHLVRRRGQEARLRCSPMKGHSHVYWYRQLPEEGLKFMVYLQKENIIDESGMPKERFSAEFPKEGPSILRIQQVVRGDSAAYFCASSPSRGYNEQFFGPGTRLTVL.

The chain has TRBV30 and TRBJ2-5; no reliable D call. Trimming took off 4 bases at V and 2 bases at J, with 5 bases between the two ends. The CDR3 length is 11 residues. Germline V gene lookup returns CDR1 GTSNPN and CDR2 SVGIG (reference sequence). The CDR3 DNA reads as TGTGCCTGGACCGTACAAGAGACCCAGTACTTC. As protein: CAWTVQETQYF.

V is TRBV5-8 and J is TRBJ2-6; D perhaps matches TRBD2 (6 bases). The V gene's germline CDR1 is SGHTS and CDR2 YDEGEE. CDR3 length: 17 amino acids. Between the trimmed V and J ends, which lost 3 bases and 0 bases, there was a span of 13 bases. The CDR3 nucleotides are TGTGCCAGCAGCTGGGGGGTCGGGATCTCTGGGGCCAACGTCCTGACTTTC. Translated, it gives CASSWGVGISGANVLTF.

V and J are TRBV5-1 and TRBJ1-2; perhaps TRBD1 as D (5 bases). CDR3 length: 15 amino acids. V lost 0 bases and J lost 2, with 11 bases in between. Germline V CDR1 and CDR2: SGHRS, YFSETQ. CDR3 residues: CASSLGGTTNYGYTF. For the CDR3, the DNA is TGCGCCAGCAGCTTGGGGGGGACGACGAACTATGGCTACACCTTC.